This record concerns one T cell receptor beta chain sequence. It has no known antigen specificity. The input lacks base qualities; no much larger clone sits a single base away. The entry originates in a study of shared clonotypes between healthy human individuals (dated by TCRdb to 2020 to 2022). Notes on the research overall: Two women and a few men aged 18 to 49 years were included in the cohort. For each donor, CD4 naive and CD4 memory were each given three plates, CD8 naive was given two plates, and CD8 memory was given one plate. To estimate repertoire size and how much clonotypes are shared between individuals, the study performed deep sequencing of blood TCR repertoires from a few healthy adults. To increase sequencing depth and limit assay-specific biases, TCR repertoire library preparation and sequencing were carried out by different laboratories using diverse techniques. Leukapheresis yielded between about 0.8 and 8.9 billion PBMCs per donor.

The donors were healthy, HIV-negative adults with no recently reported acute infections or vaccinations. Only Caucasian adults living in Nashville, Tennessee, USA were represented among the donors. CD4+ T cells were enriched through magnetic negative selection, after which naive cells were positively selected on CD45RA and the remaining negative fraction served as the memory subset. Blood was obtained by leukapheresis, after which PBMCs were separated by Ficoll-Histopaque density gradient centrifugation and cryopreserved in liquid nitrogen vapor phase. Analytical flow cytometry was used to check the purity and quantity of each magnetically sorted T cell population. Each sorted fraction had its genomic DNA isolated and then quantified by UV absorbance on a Nanodrop 2000c. Results the study describes overall, beyond this receptor: Sampling was limited to blood, and TCR repertoires in tissue likely differ from TCR repertoires in blood. Naive subsets generally had larger estimated clonotype richness than memory subsets did. Because the study included a small number of donors, the genetic and exposure-history diversity represented was limited. Roughly 5% of naive CD4, roughly 3.5% of naive CD8, around 2.3% of memory CD4, and 0.4% of memory CD8 clonotypes were shared across several donors. Even with the large sequencing depth, rarefaction of the sorted-subset datasets indicated that sequencing was incomplete. Clonotypes shared by all four sorted-subset donors showed higher generation probabilities than non-shared clonotypes. Based on pairwise subsampling, the degree of clonotype sharing among donors was expected to be affected by sequencing depth.

TCR CDR3 regions were amplified from genomic DNA by multiplex PCR using the deep immunoSEQ assay. Extracted genomic DNA from each cell subset was spread evenly across all wells of several immunoSEQ 96-well plates, with each plate serving as a replicate. For sorted subsets, approximately 190 ng genomic DNA, equal to some 30,000 T cell genomes, was loaded into each replicate PCR. Purified libraries were quantified with a Qubit 3.0 fluorometer, sized on a Bioanalyzer 2100, and re-quantified with the KAPA Library Quantification kit. Every immunoSEQ 96-well plate was sequenced on a separate single-read 150-cycle Illumina NextSeq 550 flow cell. The authors' pipeline ran thus. Because the immunoSEQ output held only junctional sequences and lacked quality scores, the filtering could not match the filtering applied to full-length reads. To assign V/J genes and CDR3, sequences were annotated against IMGT germline references using PyIR, a Python wrapper for IgBLAST v1.9. Any read was removed if the V/J assignment was weak (E-value above 1e-6), the CDR3 was missing, or the read contained stop codons, out-of-frame junctions, or ambiguous translated residues. V3J clonotypes were defined by identical inferred V gene, J gene, and CDR3 amino acid sequence. Percentage overlap between repertoires was computed as shared unique clonotypes divided by the size of the smaller repertoire. Repertoire richness was assessed with RTK rarefaction, the Chao1 estimator, and Recon v2.1 estimates of unobserved clonotypes. Generation probabilities for all TCRbeta clonotypes obtained by the gDNA method from four donors were computed using OLGA. TCRdb stores this immuneACCESS table with in-frame sequences only. Part of the clones is absent; in the studies checked, under half of the shortfall reflects unresolved V genes, and no reason is known for the rest. V, J and clone size derive from that table, while D and trimming were established from the DNA sequence. This sample comprises more than 900,000 clones, more than 75% of them detected only once. Jointly, the top ten make up 0.55% to 0.7% of the sample.

The sequenced material came from memory CD4+ T cells from PBMCs. Explained via the paper, the cell subset or site label denotes: CD45RA-negative fraction. This TCR was recovered from a man aged 18 to 30 in good health. Some clones in this sample may be carry-over from other donors' samples.

At the DNA level, the sequence is TGCGCCAGCAGCTTGGCAGCAGGGGGCTTTGAGCAGTTCTTC. It specifies CASSLAAGGFEQFF. Rearrangement joined TRBV5-1 to TRBJ2-1; the junction holds 8 bases that match TRBD1. From V the trimming removes 0 bases and from J it removes 9 bases, while the gene matches leave 5 bases of the junction unaccounted for. Including the terminal cysteine and phenylalanine, the CDR3 comprises 14 residues. Only CDR3 DNA remains: 42 bases, in frame from the first base. The CDR1 and CDR2 encoded by the germline V gene are SGHRS and YFSETQ.